The 29 T cell receptor beta chains below were found in one sample sequenced in a study of monozygotic twins with cystic fibrosis. TCRdb's copy holds only in-frame clones and misses some; the assay was immunoSEQ multiplex PCR. The sample lists about 35,000 clones, approximately 65% seen once, with approximately 0.79% in the top ten. The sample taken for sequencing was blood. These receptors were collected from a girl aged 5-17 years with cystic fibrosis.

The count of this clone is one. V is TRBV15 and J is TRBJ2-2; TRBD1 aligns across 10 bases. Germline V CDR1 and CDR2: LNHNV, YYDKDF (reference sequence). Trimming at V came to 3 bases and at J to 8 bases, leaving 9 bases not matched to a gene. This CDR3 is 16 amino acids long. The CDR3 nucleotides read TGTGCCACCAGCAGGGGACAGGGGAGGCCGAAGGGGGAGCTGTTTTTT. Translated, it gives CATSRGQGRPKGELFF. Variable domain in full (rest from reference TRBV15 and TRBJ2-2): DAMVIQNPRYQVTQFGKPVTLSCSQTLNHNVMYWYQQKSSQAPKLLFHYYDKDFNNEADTPDNFQSRRPNTSFCFLDIRSPGLGDTAMYLCATSRGQGRPKGELFFGEGSRLTVL.

The chain is built from TRBV5-1 and TRBJ2-1; D unresolved. The CDR3 has 13 residues. The germline CDR1 and CDR2 sequences are SGHRS and YFSETQ. V was cut by 0 bases and J by 6 bases, with 7 bases left in between. The DNA of the CDR3 is TGCGCCAGCAGCTTGGATTTCCGCAATGAGCAGTTCTTC. Translated, it gives CASSLDFRNEQFF.

This chain connects TRBV6-6 to TRBJ2-7, with 10 bases that match TRBD2. Germline CDR1 reads MNHNY; CDR2 reads SVGAGI (reference sequence). The V and J ends lost 8 bases and 6 bases, in that order; junction bases with no gene match: 13. The CDR3 covers 15 residues. The CDR3 is CASVLPGLAPPEQYF. DNA for the CDR3: TGTGCCAGCGTCCTGCCGGGACTAGCGCCTCCCGAGCAGTACTTC.

The chain links TRBV30 to TRBJ2-5; D uncertain. CDR1 is GTSNPN and CDR2 is SVGIG in the germline V gene (reference sequence). Trimming removed 1 base from V and 2 bases from J, with 8 bases in between. The CDR3 has 13 residues. The DNA for the CDR3 is TGTGCCTGGAGTGGCCTAAAACAAGAGACCCAGTACTTC. Its translation is CAWSGLKQETQYF. Full variable domain (rest looked up from reference TRBV30 and TRBJ2-5): SQTIHQWPATLVQPVGSPLSLECTVEGTSNPNLYWYRQAAGRGLQLLFYSVGIGQISSEVPQNLSASRPQDRQFILSSKKLLLSDSGFYLCAWSGLKQETQYFGPGTRLLVL.

This chain links TRBV4-1 with TRBJ1-1, with D unresolved. This CDR3 has 14 residues. Trimming took off 6 bases at V and 6 bases at J, with 17 bases between the two ends. Germline CDR1 is MGHRA and CDR2 is YSYEKL. The CDR3 is CASSPGPRASEAFF. CDR3 sequence (DNA): TGCGCCAGCAGTCCCGGGCCAAGAGCCTCTGAAGCTTTCTTT.

The V and J genes are TRBV29-1 and TRBJ1-2; 8 bases line up with TRBD1. The CDR3 totals 16 residues. Germline lookup yields CDR1 SQVTM and CDR2 ANQGSEA. Germline trimming cut 1 base from V and 2 bases from J; bases unmatched to any gene: 9. The CDR3 is CSVEGEIRTGNYGYTF. CDR3 sequence (DNA): TGCAGCGTTGAAGGCGAAATTCGGACAGGGAACTATGGCTACACCTTC.

V and J are TRBV2 and TRBJ2-2; TRBD2 agrees at 9 bases. J was trimmed by 1 base and V by 4 bases; bases with no gene match: 10. Germline CDR1 reads SNHLY; CDR2 reads FYNNEI. This CDR3 has 18 amino acids. The CDR3, as DNA: TGTGCCAGCAGTGCGAAACCGACTAGCGGACTGAACACCGGGGAGCTGTTTTTT. Residues: CASSAKPTSGLNTGELFF.

This sequence joins TRBV11-2 and TRBJ1-5; tentatively, D is TRBD1 (5 bases). The germline gives CDR1 SGHAT, CDR2 FQNNGV. The germline V and J ends were trimmed by 1 base and 7 bases, with 8 bases remaining between them. This CDR3 comprises 13 residues. DNA of the CDR3: TGTGCCAGCAGCTTAGTGTGGGGGCAGCCCCAGCATTTT. Translating it yields CASSLVWGQPQHF. The full variable domain, rest sourced from reference TRBV11-2 and TRBJ1-5, is EAGVAQSPRYKIIEKRQSVAFWCNPISGHATLYWYQQILGQGPKLLIQFQNNGVVDDSQLPKDRFSAERLKGVDSTLKIQPAKLEDSAVYLCASSLVWGQPQHFGDGTRLSIL.

The sample holds one count of this clone. The J gene is TRBJ2-7, the V gene TRBV9, with 8 positions matching TRBD2. The length of the CDR3 is 15 residues. CDR1 is SGDLS, CDR2 YYNGEE, per germline. The V segment lost 0 bases and the J segment 2 bases; nucleotides outside the gene matches: 4. The CDR3 is CASSVGISGAYEQYF. CDR3 sequence (DNA): TGTGCCAGCAGCGTAGGCATTAGCGGGGCCTACGAGCAGTACTTC.

This clone turned up a few times. V is TRBV25-1 and J is TRBJ1-1; the D gene is possibly TRBD1 (6 bases). Germline CDR1 and CDR2: MGHDK and SYGVNS. With 4 bases removed from V and 0 bases from J, the gap between germline ends came to 12 bases. This CDR3 has 15 amino acids. DNA for the CDR3: TGTGCCAGCAGTGGTGTCGGACAGATGAACACTGAAGCTTTCTTT. Its protein product is CASSGVGQMNTEAFF.

The chain employs TRBV19 and TRBJ2-1; 10 nucleotides match TRBD2. The CDR3 sequence is 15 residues long. J was trimmed by 0 bases and V by 8 bases; bases with no gene match: 4. Germline V gene lookup returns CDR1 LNHDA and CDR2 SQIVND (reference sequence). CDR3 DNA: TGTGCCAGTCAACGACTAGCGGGCTCCTACAATGAGCAGTTCTTC. It codes for CASQRLAGSYNEQFF.

There are a few counts of this clone. The chain uses TRBV27 and TRBJ2-3; D perhaps matches TRBD2 (5 bases). Germline V gene data show CDR1 as MNHEY and CDR2 as SMNVEV (reference sequence). The V end was cut by 4 bases, the J end by 9 bases, with 20 bases between. This CDR3 comprises 15 residues. This CDR3 is CASSSYSEVGSTQYF. CDR3 nucleotide sequence: TGTGCCAGCAGTTCGTACAGTGAGGTTGGGAGCACGCAGTATTTT.

The chain couples TRBV15 to TRBJ1-1; 7 bases align to TRBD1. The CDR3 has 14 amino acids. CDR1 is LNHNV and CDR2 is YYDKDF in the germline V gene (reference sequence). The ends lost 5 bases at V and 1 base at J; junction bases unmatched: 4. CDR3 nucleotides: TGTGCCACCAGCCCCCGGACAGGGAACACTGAAGCTTTCTTT. It is translated as CATSPRTGNTEAFF. Full variable domain (missing parts from reference TRBV15 and TRBJ1-1): DAMVIQNPRYQVTQFGKPVTLSCSQTLNHNVMYWYQQKSSQAPKLLFHYYDKDFNNEADTPDNFQSRRPNTSFCFLDIRSPGLGDTAMYLCATSPRTGNTEAFFGQGTRLTVV.

This clone appeared once. The V call is TRBV30, the J call TRBJ1-3; the match to TRBD1 covers 8 bases. Germline CDR1 is GTSNPN and CDR2 is SVGIG (reference sequence). Unmatched junction bases numbered 8, after V lost 6 bases and J lost 1 base. The CDR3 sequence is 15 residues long. The CDR3 reads CACRPTGGSGNTIYF. CDR3 DNA: TGTGCCTGCCGACCCACAGGGGGTTCTGGAAACACCATATATTTT.

This clone has just a few counts. J is TRBJ2-3 and V is TRBV7-6, with TRBD1 as a possible D gene (5 bases). Looked up from germline, CDR1 is SGHVS and CDR2 is FNYEAQ. This CDR3 spans 16 amino acids. V dropped 0 bases and J dropped 2 bases, with 12 bases sitting between them. The CDR3 region has the DNA TGTGCCAGCAGCTTAGCGATAGGGGCCCACACAGATACGCAGTATTTT. It yields the protein CASSLAIGAHTDTQYF.

The chain is built from TRBV11-3 and TRBJ2-1, with a weak D call TRBD2 (6 bases). Trimming shortened V by 1 base and J by 1 base, and 11 bases separated the two germline ends. The CDR3 loop spans 16 amino acids. Germline CDR1 is SGHNT and CDR2 is YENEEA. The CDR3 is CASSLGRRVSYNEQFF. CDR3 bases: TGTGCCAGCAGCTTAGGGCGGAGGGTGTCCTACAATGAGCAGTTCTTC.

V gene TRBV2 combines with J gene TRBJ2-5, with 11 bases aligning to TRBD2. Germline CDR1 and CDR2: SNHLY and FYNNEI. There are 14 residues in the CDR3. The CDR3: CVKGGLAAPETQYF. Here the CDR3 DNA reads TGTGTCAAGGGGGGACTAGCGGCCCCAGAGACCCAGTACTTC.

In DNA, the CDR3 is TGTGCCAGTTGGGGTTCCAGGGGGGCGAGGGACTATGGCTACACCTTC. As protein: CASWGSRGARDYGYTF. The genes are TRBV19 and TRBJ1-2, with 7 bases aligning to TRBD1. Trimming cost V 8 bases and J 3 bases; bases outside gene matches: 15. This CDR3 is 16 amino acids long. CDR1 is LNHDA and CDR2 is SQIVND in the germline V gene (reference sequence).

V gene TRBV30 combines with J gene TRBJ1-5; possible D gene TRBD1, 6 bases. CDR1 is GTSNPN, CDR2 SVGIG, per germline (reference sequence). Between the trimmed V and J ends, which lost 5 bases and 5 bases, there was a span of 13 bases. The CDR3 extends over 13 amino acids. CDR3 DNA: TGTGCCTGGGCTGTGGGGGGCCATCAGCCCCAGCATTTT. Its protein is CAWAVGGHQPQHF.

This sequence joins TRBV5-1 and TRBJ2-2; 7 positions agree with TRBD2. The trim removed 2 bases at V and 6 bases at J, leaving 7 bases unmatched. Germline CDR1 and CDR2: SGHRS and YFSETQ. The CDR3 runs 15 residues. CDR3 coding DNA: TGCGCCAGCAGCTTAGGACTAGAACATTCCGGGGAGCTGTTTTTT. Protein product: CASSLGLEHSGELFF.

The chain joins TRBV25-1 to TRBJ1-2, with TRBD1 identical over 8 bases. Germline assignment: CDR1 MGHDK and CDR2 SYGVNS. The CDR3 has 16 residues. V lost 6 bases to trimming and J lost 7 bases; unmatched junction nucleotides: 16. CDR3 loop: CASSPGQGLYLGGYTF. The CDR3 DNA reads as TGTGCCAGCAGCCCCGGACAGGGCCTCTATCTCGGTGGCTACACCTTC.

CDR3 protein: CASRGDRGIPPEQYF. The CDR3 DNA is TGTGCCAGCAGGGGTGACAGGGGAATCCCACCCGAGCAGTACTTC. The genes are TRBV2 and TRBJ2-7; 8 bases align to TRBD1. The junction had 13 bases not matched to a gene; V was cut back by 6 bases and J by 6 bases. The CDR3 length is 15 residues. From germline, CDR1 is SNHLY and CDR2 FYNNEI.

The J gene is TRBJ2-1, the V gene TRBV15, with 14 bases that match TRBD2. The CDR3 runs to 20 residues. The germline gives CDR1 LNHNV, CDR2 YYDKDF (reference sequence). V dropped 5 bases and J dropped 6; count of bases not matched to a gene: 18. For the CDR3, the DNA is TGTGCCACCAGCGGAACCTTGGGACTAGCGGGAGTAAGAGGGGTCAATGAGCAGTTCTTC. Protein product: CATSGTLGLAGVRGVNEQFF.

This chain connects TRBV6-5 to TRBJ2-5, with 9 bases that match TRBD1. This CDR3 is 15 amino acids long. Per the germline V gene, CDR1 is MNHEY and CDR2 is SVGAGI. V lost 6 bases to trimming and J lost 4 bases; unmatched junction nucleotides: 9. The CDR3 DNA reads as TGTGCCAGCAGCCTATACAGGGGGCTAGGAGAGACCCAGTACTTC. This codes for CASSLYRGLGETQYF.

The chain uses TRBV10-3 and TRBJ1-3, with a tentative D call TRBD1 (6 bases). In germline, CDR1 is ENHRY, CDR2 SYGVKD. V was shortened by 3 bases and J by 0 bases, with 15 bases between the two germline ends. This CDR3 region has 17 residues. The CDR3 spells CAISDPGQPDSGNTIYF. Here the CDR3 DNA reads TGTGCCATCAGTGACCCTGGACAGCCAGACTCTGGAAACACCATATATTTT.

This chain uses TRBV19 with TRBJ2-3; 10 bases fit TRBD2. CDR1 is LNHDA and CDR2 is SQIVND in the germline V gene (reference sequence). The CDR3 runs 14 residues. The V segment lost 7 bases and the J segment 4 bases; nucleotides outside the gene matches: 5. This CDR3 reads CASNPGLAADTQYF. In nucleotides, the CDR3 is TGTGCCAGTAACCCTGGACTAGCGGCAGATACGCAGTATTTT. The full variable domain, in which reference TRBV19 and TRBJ2-3 provide the parts outside the CDR3, is DGGITQSPKYLFRKEGQNVTLSCEQNLNHDAMYWYRQDPGQGLRLIYYSQIVNDFQKGDIAEGYSVSREKKESFPLTVTSAQKNPTAFYLCASNPGLAADTQYFGPGTRLTVL.

The chain carries TRBV19 and TRBJ1-3; D remains ambiguous. CDR1 is LNHDA, CDR2 SQIVND, per germline (reference sequence). The CDR3 totals 14 residues. Trimming removed 5 bases from V and 0 bases from J, with 8 bases in between. The CDR3 here is CASSPRLSGNTIYF. CDR3 nucleotides: TGTGCCAGTAGTCCCCGTCTCTCTGGAAACACCATATATTTT.

The chain joins TRBV15 to TRBJ2-5, with D uncertain. The V end lost 0 bases, the J end lost 1 base, and 15 bases lay between the germline ends. Germline CDR1 reads LNHNV; CDR2 reads YYDKDF (reference sequence). This CDR3 comprises 17 residues. CDR3 nucleotide sequence: TGTGCCACCAGCAGAGATAGAACAGTTTTTCTCCAAGAGACCCAGTACTTC. Its protein product is CATSRDRTVFLQETQYF.

The chain couples TRBV18 to TRBJ1-2; maybe TRBD1 (5 bases). Germline V gives CDR1 KGHSH, CDR2 LQKENI. V was clipped by 3 bases and J by 4 bases, with 18 bases between them. The CDR3 is made up of 16 amino acids. The CDR3 reads CASSPLEGLGLYGYTF. CDR3 coding DNA: TGTGCCAGCTCACCCCTGGAGGGCCTGGGGCTCTATGGCTACACCTTC.